This passage covers 29 T cell receptor beta chains from one sample sequenced in a study of T cell responses to AZD1222 COVID-19 vaccine. Using immunoSEQ multiplex PCR, the repertoire was profiled, and TCRdb retains in-frame clones only, with some absent. The sample records around 160,000 clones, 70% to 90% being singletons. This sample comprised peripheral blood, obtained on day 0 of AZD1222 vaccination. These receptors originate from an adult in good health.

The gene calls are TRBV5-6 and TRBJ2-3, with D tentatively TRBD2 (6 bases). Trimming took 0 bases from V and 1 from J, leaving 12 bases between them. This CDR3 has 16 residues. The V gene's germline CDR1 is SGHDT and CDR2 YYEEEE. The CDR3 is CASSLEGTLGTDTQYF. CDR3 DNA: TGTGCCAGCAGCTTGGAAGGGACTCTGGGCACAGATACGCAGTATTTT. Full variable domain (outside the CDR3, taken from reference TRBV5-6 and TRBJ2-3): DAGVTQSPTHLIKTRGQQVTLRCSPKSGHDTVSWYQQALGQGPQFIFQYYEEEERQRGNFPDRFSGHQFPNYSSELNVNALLLGDSALYLCASSLEGTLGTDTQYFGPGTRLTVL.

J is TRBJ1-6 and V is TRBV6-5; no firm D call. The V gene lost 0 bases and the J gene lost 2 bases, with 8 bases spanning the gap. The CDR3 covers 16 residues. Per germline, CDR1 MNHEY and CDR2 SVGAGI. In DNA, the CDR3 is TGTGCCAGCAGTTACTCCGGGCTGGCCTATAATTCACCCCTCCACTTT. This translates into CASSYSGLAYNSPLHF.

This chain joins TRBV9 and TRBJ2-5; 7 nucleotides agree with TRBD2. Germline lookup yields CDR1 SGDLS and CDR2 YYNGEE. The CDR3 has 14 residues. J lost 1 base, V lost 4 bases, and 4 bases had no gene match. This chain's CDR3 is CASSYGGTQETQYF. CDR3 DNA: TGTGCCAGCAGCTACGGGGGGACCCAAGAGACCCAGTACTTC.

In its sample, this clone was seen once. The rearrangement joins TRBV19 to TRBJ2-2; D might be TRBD2 (5 bases). V dropped 5 bases and J dropped 5 bases, with 15 bases sitting between them. The CDR3 contains 15 residues. Germline CDR1 LNHDA, CDR2 SQIVND (reference sequence). In nucleotides, the CDR3 is TGTGCCAGTAGTGGTCCGGGAACCTCTACCGGGGAGCTGTTTTTT. It codes for CASSGPGTSTGELFF.

V usage is TRBV28 and J usage is TRBJ1-1; D remains unclear. The CDR3 contains 12 residues. In germline, CDR1 is MDHEN, CDR2 SYDVKM. Trimming pared 5 bases from V and 8 bases from J, leaving 12 bases between. The CDR3 reads CASSIFAGEAFF. The CDR3 DNA follows: TGTGCCAGCAGTATTTTCGCGGGCGAAGCTTTCTTT.

This chain connects TRBV7-9 to TRBJ2-4; no reliable D call. Germline lookup yields CDR1 SEHNR and CDR2 FQNEAQ (reference sequence). The CDR3 contains 16 residues. V gave up 3 bases and J gave up 0 bases, with 12 bases separating them. CDR3 amino acids: CASSLTAQIAKNIQYF. In DNA form, the CDR3 reads TGTGCCAGCAGCTTGACGGCGCAGATAGCCAAAAACATTCAGTACTTC.

This clone appeared a few times. The CDR3 protein is CASSPQGNTIYF. The CDR3 DNA reads as TGTGCCAGCAGCCCCCAAGGAAACACCATATATTTT. V usage is TRBV7-9 and J usage is TRBJ1-3; D is uncertain. CDR1 and CDR2 (germline): SEHNR, FQNEAQ (reference sequence). Trimming pared 5 bases from V and 4 bases from J, leaving 6 bases between. The CDR3 runs 12 residues.

A few counts support this clone. The genes are TRBV6-4 and TRBJ1-2, with TRBD1 matching over 11 bases. There are 14 residues in the CDR3. Per germline, CDR1 MRHNA and CDR2 SNTAGT. Germline trimming cut 6 bases from V and 4 bases from J; bases unmatched to any gene: 4. CDR3 DNA sequence: TGTGCCAGCAGCCCCGGGACAGGGGGCTATGGCTACACCTTC. Translated: CASSPGTGGYGYTF.

The V gene is TRBV15, the J gene TRBJ1-2; D may be TRBD1 (6 bases). Germline lookup yields CDR1 LNHNV and CDR2 YYDKDF (reference sequence). The CDR3 loop spans 14 amino acids. V lost 4 bases, J lost 4 bases, and 13 bases lay in between. CDR3 sequence reads: CATSKEQGPYGYTF. The DNA for the CDR3 is TGTGCCACCAGCAAGGAACAGGGCCCCTATGGCTACACCTTC.

This CDR3 is CASSLWPYRGQGDTGELFF. The CDR3 region has the DNA TGTGCCAGCAGTTTATGGCCGTATAGGGGACAGGGGGACACCGGGGAGCTGTTTTTT. The chain is built from TRBV28 and TRBJ2-2, with 11 bases lining up with TRBD1. Germline V CDR1 and CDR2: MDHEN, SYDVKM. The CDR3 consists of 19 residues. V was clipped by 0 bases and J by 3 bases; unmatched bases: 9.

This clone came up once. This rearrangement joins TRBV7-8 to TRBJ1-2; TRBD1 aligns across 10 bases. The trim removed 5 bases at V and 4 bases at J, leaving 13 bases unmatched. Germline assignment: CDR1 SGHVS and CDR2 FQNEAQ. This CDR3 spans 17 amino acids. This CDR3 is CASSLYRDRGSVYGYTF. The CDR3 region has the DNA TGTGCCAGCAGCCTATATCGGGACAGGGGATCAGTCTATGGCTACACCTTC.

This clone was seen a few times. This chain uses TRBV6-5 with TRBJ1-2; 12 bases align to TRBD1. J lost 5 bases, V lost 3 bases, and 4 bases had no gene match. Germline CDR1 reads MNHEY; CDR2 reads SVGAGI. The CDR3 is 15 residues long. The CDR3 nucleotides are TGTGCCAGCAGTTATCGGGGACAGGGGGCTTATGGCTACACCTTC. Amino acid sequence: CASSYRGQGAYGYTF.

This clone was seen a handful of times. V and J are TRBV6-4 and TRBJ1-6, with TRBD1 as a possible D gene (6 bases). Germline CDR1 is MRHNA and CDR2 is SNTAGT. The CDR3 is made up of 15 amino acids. V lost 2 bases and J 5 bases, leaving 10 bases between the germline ends. The CDR3: CASSDGRDNNSPLHF. The DNA for the CDR3 is TGTGCCAGCAGTGACGGTCGGGACAATAATTCACCCCTCCACTTT.

The CDR3 coding sequence is TGTGCCAGTAGTGAACGGACAGGGGGCAATCAGCCCCAGCATTTT. This encodes CASSERTGGNQPQHF. This chain joins TRBV19 and TRBJ1-5; TRBD1 matches 9 bases. CDR1 is LNHDA and CDR2 is SQIVND in the germline V gene (reference sequence). There are 15 residues in the CDR3. After removal of 5 bases from V and 2 bases from J, the junction contained 4 bases not matched to a gene.

J is TRBJ2-3 and V is TRBV7-2, with 9 bases identical to TRBD1. The germline V gene encodes CDR1 SGHTA and CDR2 FQGNSA. J lost 1 base, V lost 4 bases, and 6 bases had no gene match. The CDR3 contains 16 residues. The DNA of the CDR3 is TGTGCCAGCAGCTCCGCCACAGGGGGCGGCACAGATACGCAGTATTTT. As protein: CASSSATGGGTDTQYF.

The rearrangement uses TRBV15 and TRBJ2-3; D gene ambiguous. This CDR3 has 14 amino acids. In germline, CDR1 is LNHNV, CDR2 YYDKDF (reference sequence). Trimming left V 0 bases short and J 0 bases short, with 4 bases between. This CDR3 is CATSRDASTDTQYF. The CDR3, as DNA: TGTGCCACCAGCAGAGATGCGAGCACAGATACGCAGTATTTT. The full variable domain, rest sourced from reference TRBV15 and TRBJ2-3, is DAMVIQNPRYQVTQFGKPVTLSCSQTLNHNVMYWYQQKSSQAPKLLFHYYDKDFNNEADTPDNFQSRRPNTSFCFLDIRSPGLGDTAMYLCATSRDASTDTQYFGPGTRLTVL.

CDR3 residues: CASSSGQTYTEAFF. The CDR3 region has the DNA TGTGCCAGCAGCTCGGGACAGACCTACACTGAAGCTTTCTTT. The chain couples TRBV11-2 to TRBJ1-1, with 7 bases aligning to TRBD1. Trimming took 4 bases from V and 3 from J; bases not matched to a gene: 5. Germline CDR1 SGHAT, CDR2 FQNNGV. The CDR3 has 14 residues.

The chain couples TRBV2 to TRBJ1-2; D unresolved. Germline V lookup: CDR1 SNHLY, CDR2 FYNNEI. This CDR3 has 14 amino acids. V gave up 1 base and J gave up 4 bases, with 10 bases separating them. CDR3 DNA: TGTGCCAGCAGTGAAGGTTTTAGCACCTATGGCTACACCTTC. Protein product: CASSEGFSTYGYTF.

The V and J genes are TRBV7-9 and TRBJ2-3, with 7 bases aligning to TRBD1. CDR1 SEHNR and CDR2 FQNEAQ come from the germline V gene (reference sequence). CDR3 length: 15 residues. Trimming cost V 4 bases and J 0 bases; bases outside gene matches: 4. The CDR3 here is CASSSDRASTDTQYF. CDR3 DNA: TGTGCCAGCAGCTCCGACAGGGCTAGCACAGATACGCAGTATTTT.

J is TRBJ2-7 and V is TRBV19; D not resolved. V gave up 5 bases and J gave up 0 bases, with 11 bases separating them. The germline V gene encodes CDR1 LNHDA and CDR2 SQIVND (reference sequence). CDR3 length: 14 amino acids. CDR3: CASSPSEISYEQYF. The CDR3 bases are TGTGCCAGTAGTCCCTCGGAGATCTCCTACGAGCAGTACTTC.

This clone was observed once. The gene calls are TRBV5-4 and TRBJ2-7; 9 bases match TRBD2. V shed 0 bases, J shed 7 bases, and the junction held 8 bases outside the gene matches. Per the germline V gene, CDR1 is SGHNT and CDR2 is YYREEE (reference sequence). This CDR3 has 15 residues. CDR3 region: CASSLVSSGAREQYF. CDR3 nucleotides: TGTGCCAGCAGCTTGGTGTCTAGCGGGGCGAGAGAGCAGTACTTC.

V gene TRBV29-1 combines with J gene TRBJ1-2; 7 bases match TRBD1. Germline-derived CDR1 and CDR2 are SQVTM and ANQGSEA. The CDR3 is made up of 16 amino acids. The junction had 19 bases not matched to a gene; V was cut back by 6 bases and J by 6 bases. CDR3 loop: CSVRPTPGQKLDGYTF. The CDR3, as DNA: TGCAGCGTCAGGCCGACTCCGGGACAGAAATTGGATGGCTACACCTTC.

The rearrangement uses TRBV11-2 and TRBJ2-5, with 9 bases identical to TRBD1. The CDR3 sequence is 14 residues long. Germline V gives CDR1 SGHAT, CDR2 FQNNGV. Unmatched junction bases numbered 2, after V lost 5 bases and J lost 1 base. CDR3 sequence (DNA): TGTGCCAGCAGCCTGGGACAGGGCCAAGAGACCCAGTACTTC. Residues: CASSLGQGQETQYF.

The chain uses TRBV7-2 and TRBJ1-5, with D unresolved. Trimming removed 5 bases at V and 2 bases at J, with 7 bases between. CDR1 is SGHTA and CDR2 is FQGNSA in the germline V gene. The CDR3 is 13 residues long. CDR3 bases: TGTGCCAGCAGCATAAGTGGCAATCAGCCCCAGCATTTT. Protein sequence: CASSISGNQPQHF.

Of note for this clone: The DNA is omitted, as the CDR3 cannot be located on it reliably, and the CDR3 follows TCRdb's listing. The chain uses TRBV7-9 and TRBJ1-1. The CDR3 region is 14 residues in length, termini included. Germline V gene sequence: CDR1 SEHNR, CDR2 FQNEAQ (reference sequence). CDR3 residues: CASSSGPSSTEAFF.

The rearrangement joins TRBV5-1 to TRBJ1-2, with 7 bases identical to TRBD1. Germline CDR1 SGHRS, CDR2 YFSETQ. This CDR3 has 15 residues. With V trimmed by 1 base and J by 5 bases, 8 bases remained unmatched. The CDR3 sequence is CASSLRSGGEYGYTF. The CDR3 nucleotides are TGCGCCAGCAGCTTGAGGTCAGGGGGAGAGTATGGCTACACCTTC.

The chain combines TRBV29-1 with TRBJ2-1; D unclear. The CDR3 is 13 residues long. V was trimmed by 5 bases and J by 4 bases, leaving 12 bases between them. The germline CDR1 and CDR2 sequences are SQVTM and ANQGSEA. The CDR3 DNA is TGCAGCGTTCGCTGGGTGCGTTACAATGAGCAGTTCTTC. This gives the protein CSVRWVRYNEQFF.

The chain joins TRBV5-5 to TRBJ1-5, with D perhaps TRBD1 (6 bases). The CDR3 is made up of 14 amino acids. The V and J ends lost 1 base and 4 bases respectively, with 9 bases between them. The germline V gene has CDR1 SGHKS and CDR2 YYEKEE (reference sequence). Here the CDR3 DNA reads TGTGCCAGCAGCTTGTCACAGGGTAATCAGCCCCAGCATTTT. Its translation: CASSLSQGNQPQHF.

The CDR3 spells CASSDRGPNSYF. The CDR3 DNA sequence: TGTGCCAGTAGCGACAGGGGGCCAAACAGCTACTTC. The chain couples TRBV19 to TRBJ2-4; 10 bases fit TRBD1. V shed 6 bases, J shed 16 bases, and the junction held 9 bases outside the gene matches. Germline assignment: CDR1 LNHDA and CDR2 SQIVND (reference sequence). This CDR3 is built from 12 residues.